Listed below are T cell receptor beta chains from one sample, sequenced in a study of blood T cell repertoires in COVID-19. Measured with immunoSEQ multiplex PCR; TCRdb has only the in-frame clones, and not every one. The repertoire consists of 150,000 to 200,000 clones, with less than 90% occurring once and the leading ten covering 1% to 1.5%. The sample taken for sequencing was PBMCs or T cells enriched from blood (not recorded which). The receptors here all came from a human donor with acute COVID-19. The donor label of this sample is uncertain. The CDR3 runs from the conserved cysteine through the conserved F or W. The order of the fields is CDR3 protein, CDR3 DNA, J gene, clone size, V gene, D gene. D genes are given only for firm matches. For some rows the clone size is stated as once, few or many, or as a class when expanded; others skip it.

cdr3_aa: CASSRDNEQFF; cdr3_nt: TGTGCCAGCAGCCGGGACAATGAGCAGTTCTTC; j_call: TRBJ2-1; clone_size: .; v_call: TRBV5-6; d_call: .
cdr3_aa: CASSFLRTPSTDTQYF; cdr3_nt: TGCGCCAGCAGCTTCCTTCGGACACCCAGCACAGATACGCAGTATTTT; j_call: TRBJ2-3; clone_size: .; v_call: TRBV5-1; d_call: .
cdr3_aa: CASSPTRAGGVGTGELFF; cdr3_nt: TGTGCCAGTAGTCCTACGCGGGCGGGGGGGGTCGGCACCGGGGAGCTGTTTTTT; j_call: TRBJ2-2; clone_size: .; v_call: TRBV19; d_call: TRBD2
cdr3_aa: CASRTMGGGTEAFF; cdr3_nt: TGTGCCAGCAGGACAATGGGGGGAGGGACTGAAGCTTTCTTT; j_call: TRBJ1-1; clone_size: .; v_call: TRBV6-5; d_call: .
cdr3_aa: CASSLVGSGGLGGTDTQYF; cdr3_nt: TGTGCCAGCAGTTTAGTGGGTAGCGGGGGTTTGGGTGGCACAGATACGCAGTATTTT; j_call: TRBJ2-3; clone_size: .; v_call: TRBV27; d_call: TRBD2
cdr3_aa: CASSFQANSPLHF; cdr3_nt: TGTGCCAGCAGTTTTCAGGCGAATTCACCCCTCCACTTT; j_call: TRBJ1-6; clone_size: .; v_call: TRBV27; d_call: .
cdr3_aa: CASSFSSAKNIQYF; cdr3_nt: TGTGCCAGCAGTTTTTCGTCAGCCAAAAACATTCAGTACTTC; j_call: TRBJ2-4; clone_size: .; v_call: TRBV3-1/TRBV3-2; d_call: .
cdr3_aa: CATSDSGVGTQYF; cdr3_nt: TGTGCCACCAGTGACTCAGGGGTGGGGACCCAGTACTTC; j_call: TRBJ2-5; clone_size: .; v_call: TRBV24-1; d_call: .
cdr3_aa: CASSQKGASTDTQYF; cdr3_nt: TGCGCCAGCTCGCAGAAGGGGGCTAGCACAGATACGCAGTATTTT; j_call: TRBJ2-3; clone_size: .; v_call: TRBV4-3; d_call: TRBD1
cdr3_aa: CASSLEGQGYEKLFF; cdr3_nt: TGTGCCAGCAGCTTGGAGGGACAGGGATACGAAAAACTGTTTTTT; j_call: TRBJ1-4; clone_size: .; v_call: TRBV5-8; d_call: TRBD1
cdr3_aa: CASRTGGGRPEAFF; cdr3_nt: TGTGCCAGTCGGACAGGGGGCGGGAGGCCTGAAGCTTTCTTT; j_call: TRBJ1-1; clone_size: .; v_call: TRBV19; d_call: TRBD1
cdr3_aa: CASEQEITGAAEAFF; cdr3_nt: TGTGCCAGCGAGCAAGAAATAACAGGGGCGGCTGAAGCTTTCTTT; j_call: TRBJ1-1; clone_size: .; v_call: TRBV6-5; d_call: TRBD1
cdr3_aa: CASSKTGTGGETQYF; cdr3_nt: TGTGCCAGCAGCAAAACAGGGACGGGGGGAGAGACCCAGTACTTC; j_call: TRBJ2-5; clone_size: .; v_call: TRBV7-3; d_call: .
cdr3_aa: CASSRQARENIQYF; cdr3_nt: TGTGCCAGTAGTAGACAGGCTCGGGAAAACATTCAGTACTTC; j_call: TRBJ2-4; clone_size: .; v_call: TRBV19; d_call: .
cdr3_aa: CASSQGRADEQFF; cdr3_nt: TGCGCCAGCAGTCAGGGCCGAGCCGATGAGCAGTTCTTC; j_call: TRBJ2-1; clone_size: .; v_call: TRBV4-1; d_call: .
cdr3_aa: CATSRTGTNEKLFF; cdr3_nt: TGTGCCACCTCGCGGACAGGGACTAATGAAAAACTGTTTTTT; j_call: TRBJ1-4; clone_size: .; v_call: TRBV3-1/TRBV3-2; d_call: TRBD1
cdr3_aa: CASSAGSHSGNTIYF; cdr3_nt: TGTGCCAGCAGCGCAGGGTCCCACTCTGGAAACACCATATATTTT; j_call: TRBJ1-3; clone_size: once; v_call: TRBV9; d_call: .
cdr3_aa: CASSLGHGRVEAFF; cdr3_nt: TGTGCCAGCAGCCTCGGACACGGACGGGTGGAAGCTTTCTTT; j_call: TRBJ1-1; clone_size: few; v_call: TRBV7-9; d_call: .
cdr3_aa: CASSLAGNEQYF; cdr3_nt: TGTGCCAGCAGCTTGGCCGGGAACGAGCAGTACTTC; j_call: TRBJ2-7; clone_size: .; v_call: TRBV5-6; d_call: .
cdr3_aa: CASSVGSGSTYEQYF; cdr3_nt: TGTGCCAGCAGCGTAGGATCCGGGAGCACCTACGAGCAGTACTTC; j_call: TRBJ2-7; clone_size: .; v_call: TRBV9; d_call: .
cdr3_aa: CASSVDRSGNSPLHF; cdr3_nt: TGTGCCAGCAGCGTAGACAGGTCTGGTAATTCACCCCTCCACTTT; j_call: TRBJ1-6; clone_size: .; v_call: TRBV9; d_call: .
cdr3_aa: CASSQDWWFQLVDSVLSYEQYF; cdr3_nt: TGCGCCAGCAGCCAAGATTGGTGGTTTCAGTTGGTGGACTCCGTCCTCTCCTACGAGCAGTACTTC; j_call: TRBJ2-7; clone_size: .; v_call: TRBV4-3; d_call: .